These 27 T cell receptor beta chains originate from one sample sequenced in a study of cytomegalovirus exposure and HLA in healthy donors. The PCR had 60 Vbeta and 13 Jbeta primers. Sequenced by immunoSEQ multiplex PCR; TCRdb stores in-frame clones only, minus some. The top ten hold 6.3% of the sample, which has around 50,000 clones, approximately 70% seen once. Sequencing was performed on PBMCs. These receptor sequences come from a man aged 25-45 years in good health and CMV-seronegative.

This clone was observed a handful of times. This chain links TRBV10-3 with TRBJ2-7; no reliable D call. The CDR3 covers 15 residues. V lost 6 bases and J lost 2, with 17 bases in between. CDR1 is ENHRY and CDR2 is SYGVKD in the germline V gene. CDR3 sequence reads: CAISGSLGVTYEQYF. The CDR3 DNA is TGTGCCATCAGCGGATCATTGGGCGTCACCTACGAGCAGTACTTC.

This chain uses TRBV2 with TRBJ1-1; no clear D gene. CDR3 length: 16 residues. V was pared by 8 bases and J by 0 bases, with 19 bases between. Germline V gene data show CDR1 as SNHLY and CDR2 as FYNNEI. CDR3 sequence reads: CASSSWVETMNTEAFF. The CDR3 nucleotides read TGTGCCAGCTCGTCTTGGGTGGAGACCATGAACACTGAAGCTTTCTTT.

The chain carries TRBV6-5 and TRBJ2-7, with TRBD2 matching over 8 bases. V lost 5 bases to trimming and J lost 13 bases; unmatched junction nucleotides: 10. In germline, CDR1 is MNHEY, CDR2 SVGAGI. CDR3 length: 12 residues. The CDR3 DNA reads as TGTGCCAGCAGTACGGCTAGCGGGCCCTCCTACTTC. Translated, it gives CASSTASGPSYF.

The chain uses TRBV5-6 and TRBJ1-2, with a possible D match to TRBD1 (5 bases). The germline CDR1 and CDR2 sequences are SGHDT and YYEEEE. V gave up 2 bases and J gave up 4 bases, with 9 bases separating them. The CDR3 has 13 amino acids. This chain's CDR3 is CASSFRGIYGYTF. The DNA of the CDR3 is TGTGCCAGCAGCTTTAGGGGAATCTATGGCTACACCTTC.

V is TRBV19 and J is TRBJ2-6; 7 bases line up with TRBD1. Trimming at V came to 7 bases and at J to 2 bases, leaving 5 bases not matched to a gene. This CDR3 region has 15 residues. Germline CDR1 and CDR2: LNHDA and SQIVND (reference sequence). Written as DNA, the CDR3 is TGTGCCAGTACCCTGCAGGGGGCTGGGGCCAACGTCCTGACTTTC. Residues: CASTLQGAGANVLTF.

By sample share, this clone is medium-sized. The rearrangement uses TRBV6-4 and TRBJ1-1, with D perhaps matching TRBD1 (6 bases). The V end was cut by 0 bases, the J end by 7 bases, with 12 bases between. Germline CDR1 reads MRHNA; CDR2 reads SNTAGT. The CDR3 loop spans 14 amino acids. The CDR3 DNA reads TGTGCCAGCAGTGACTCAGGGGACACCTATGAAGCTTTCTTT. Its translation: CASSDSGDTYEAFF.

The chain couples TRBV6-5 to TRBJ2-3, with a possible D match to TRBD2 (5 bases). The CDR3 covers 13 residues. Germline V gene sequence: CDR1 MNHEY, CDR2 SVGAGI. The V end lost 2 bases, the J end lost 4 bases, and 7 bases lay between the germline ends. CDR3 amino acids: CASSYLGADTQYF. The DNA of the CDR3 is TGTGCCAGCAGTTACCTCGGGGCAGATACGCAGTATTTT.

This clone has only a few counts. This chain joins TRBV28 and TRBJ1-2; 8 bases align to TRBD1. Germline lookup yields CDR1 MDHEN and CDR2 SYDVKM. The CDR3 spans 12 residues. Losses at the gene ends were 7 bases for V and 5 bases for J; bases not matched to a gene: 3. The CDR3 loop is CASTDREYGYTF. CDR3 DNA: TGTGCCAGCACGGACAGGGAATATGGCTACACCTTC.

About this clone itself: The conserved final phenylalanine or tryptophan is absent from the CDR3, which likely points to a read error. This chain uses TRBV5-1 with TRBJ1-1; possibly TRBD1 for D (5 bases). The germline gives CDR1 SGHRS, CDR2 YFSETQ. This CDR3 has 14 residues. Trimming pared 2 bases from V and 5 bases from J, leaving 13 bases between. The CDR3 protein is CASSLNQGSTEAFV. CDR3 DNA sequence: TGCGCCAGCAGCTTAAACCAGGGTAGTACTGAAGCTTTCGTT.

This clone was found a few times. The CDR3 here is CASSLDRFGEQYF. In DNA, the CDR3 is TGCGCCAGCAGCTTGGACAGGTTCGGCGAGCAGTACTTC. The chain carries TRBV5-1 and TRBJ2-7; tentatively, D is TRBD1 (5 bases). Germline CDR1 reads SGHRS; CDR2 reads YFSETQ. This CDR3 is built from 13 residues. With 0 bases removed from V and 6 bases from J, the gap between germline ends came to 10 bases. The full variable domain, rest sourced from reference TRBV5-1 and TRBJ2-7, is KAGVTQTPRYLIKTRGQQVTLSCSPISGHRSVSWYQQTPGQGLQFLFEYFSETQRNKGNFPGRFSGRQFSNSRSEMNVSTLELGDSALYLCASSLDRFGEQYFGPGTRLTVT.

The V and J genes are TRBV5-4 and TRBJ2-2; 9 bases align to TRBD1. Germline V lookup: CDR1 SGHNT, CDR2 YYREEE (reference sequence). The CDR3 has 16 residues. V shed 3 bases, J shed 4 bases, and the junction held 7 bases outside the gene matches. The CDR3 DNA follows: TGTGCCAGCAGCTCCCCGGGACAGGGTAGCACCGGGGAGCTGTTTTTT. Its translation is CASSSPGQGSTGELFF.

V is TRBV7-9 and J is TRBJ1-1, with TRBD1 as a possible D gene (5 bases). Germline assignment: CDR1 SEHNR and CDR2 FQNEAQ (reference sequence). The CDR3 consists of 12 residues. The V and J ends lost 6 bases and 7 bases respectively, with 12 bases between them. The CDR3 loop reads CASSSGGFEAFF. The CDR3 nucleotides read TGTGCCAGCAGTTCCGGGGGGTTTGAAGCTTTCTTT.

The sample holds a few counts of this clone. The V and J genes are TRBV18 and TRBJ1-2; 9 bases agree with TRBD1. With V trimmed by 6 bases and J by 6 bases, 8 bases remained unmatched. Per the germline V gene, CDR1 is KGHSH and CDR2 is LQKENI. The CDR3 is made up of 14 amino acids. In DNA form, the CDR3 reads TGTGCCAGCTCTCCCGGGACAGGGTCTGATGGCTACACCTTC. Translated, it gives CASSPGTGSDGYTF.

The chain couples TRBV2 to TRBJ2-7; 10 bases map to TRBD1. V was pared by 4 bases and J by 4 bases, with 4 bases of the junction left unmatched. Germline CDR1 SNHLY, CDR2 FYNNEI. CDR3 length: 14 amino acids. The DNA of the CDR3 is TGTGCCAGCAGTGTAGGACAGGGGGGGTACGAGCAGTACTTC. This translates into CASSVGQGGYEQYF.

The rearrangement uses TRBV27 and TRBJ2-7; D possibly corresponds to TRBD1 (5 bases). Trimming took off 9 bases at V and 7 bases at J, with 22 bases between the two ends. Germline CDR1 and CDR2: MNHEY and SMNVEV (reference sequence). The CDR3 has 14 amino acids. CDR3 bases: TGTGCCAGTAAAAGAGAAAAACTCAGGGTGGAGCAGTACTTC. Translation gives CASKREKLRVEQYF.

The chain joins TRBV2 to TRBJ1-1; unclear D gene. With 3 bases removed from V and 4 bases from J, the gap between germline ends came to 9 bases. Germline V gives CDR1 SNHLY, CDR2 FYNNEI. The CDR3 is 13 amino acids. The CDR3 bases are TGTGCCAGCAGTGAGGAGGGAGGCACTGAAGCTTTCTTT. This encodes CASSEEGGTEAFF.

J is TRBJ2-3 and V is TRBV5-1, with D perhaps TRBD1 (5 bases). Germline V CDR1 and CDR2: SGHRS, YFSETQ. CDR3 size: 14 residues. V was cut by 0 bases and J by 2 bases, with 7 bases left in between. The DNA of the CDR3 is TGCGCCAGCAGCTTGGGACAGACCACAGATACGCAGTATTTT. Translation gives CASSLGQTTDTQYF.

Comment on this clone: At one end the junction does not follow the germline gene, possibly because of a read error. The same CDR3 can be traced to other DNA sequences in this sample. The rearrangement uses TRBV6-1 and TRBJ2-7; the D gene is possibly TRBD1 (6 bases). In germline, CDR1 is MNHNS, CDR2 SASEGT. This CDR3 region has 15 residues. The DNA of the CDR3 is TGTGCCAGCAGTGCCAAAACACAGGGTTCCTACGAGCAGTACTTT. It yields the protein CASSAKTQGSYEQYF.

This chain joins TRBV2 and TRBJ2-7, with D unresolved. CDR1 is SNHLY and CDR2 is FYNNEI in the germline V gene. Trimming took off 6 bases at V and 3 bases at J, with 12 bases between the two ends. The CDR3 has 13 amino acids. This chain's CDR3 is CASRMPAYYEQYF. The CDR3 DNA reads TGTGCCAGCAGGATGCCCGCCTACTACGAGCAGTACTTC. The full variable domain, with the rest looked up from reference TRBV2 and TRBJ2-7, is EPEVTQTPSHQVTQMGQEVILRCVPISNHLYFYWYRQILGQKVEFLVSFYNNEISEKSEIFDDQFSVERPDGSNFTLKIRSTKLEDSAMYFCASRMPAYYEQYFGPGTRLTVT.

CDR3 nucleotide sequence: TGTGCCAGTAGTATACCGACTAGCGGGGTTTCTAGCACAGATACGCAGTATTTT. This codes for CASSIPTSGVSSTDTQYF. The chain links TRBV19 to TRBJ2-3, with TRBD2 matching over 11 bases. Germline-derived CDR1 and CDR2 are LNHDA and SQIVND (reference sequence). This CDR3 contains 18 residues. After removal of 2 bases from V and 0 bases from J, the junction contained 7 bases not matched to a gene.

This rearrangement joins TRBV23-1 to TRBJ1-1; TRBD1 might be the D (6 bases). TRBV23-1 is an open reading frame whose function is uncertain. Between the trimmed V and J ends, which lost 0 bases and 1 base, there was a span of 12 bases. The CDR3 consists of 16 residues. In DNA form, the CDR3 reads TGCGCCAGCAGTCAATCTGATCAGGGGACGAACACTGAAGCTTTCTTT. Residues: CASSQSDQGTNTEAFF.

This clone was recorded only once. V gene TRBV19 combines with J gene TRBJ2-5; perhaps TRBD2 as D (5 bases). The CDR3 is 13 residues long. The V end lost 8 bases, the J end lost 2 bases, and 12 bases lay between the germline ends. The germline V gene has CDR1 LNHDA and CDR2 SQIVND (reference sequence). The CDR3 loop reads CASQLGNQETQYF. In DNA form, the CDR3 reads TGTGCCAGTCAACTAGGGAATCAAGAGACCCAGTACTTC.

The chain couples TRBV18 to TRBJ1-5; unclear D gene. There are 15 residues in the CDR3. The germline CDR1 and CDR2 sequences are KGHSH and LQKENI. V lost 5 bases, J lost 0 bases, and 11 bases lay in between. The CDR3 DNA reads as TGTGCCAGCTCAACCCGACATGATAGCAATCAGCCCCAGCATTTT. Its translation is CASSTRHDSNQPQHF.

The chain is built from TRBV5-1 and TRBJ1-2, with D possibly being TRBD1 (6 bases). The V end was cut by 4 bases, the J end by 1 base, with 20 bases between. Germline V CDR1 and CDR2: SGHRS, YFSETQ. The CDR3 contains 17 residues. The CDR3 sequence: CASSNRGGNFFNYGYTF. The CDR3 DNA reads as TGCGCCAGCAGCAATCGAGGGGGTAATTTCTTTAACTATGGCTACACCTTC.

As DNA, the CDR3 is TGTGCCAGCAGCTTGGTGACAGGGTACGAGCAGTACTTC. This translates into CASSLVTGYEQYF. J is TRBJ2-5 and V is TRBV7-9, with 7 positions matching TRBD1. The J call may be faulty, since TRBJ2-7 better matches the DNA end. The CDR3 is made up of 13 amino acids. Germline CDR1 and CDR2: SEHNR and FQNEAQ (reference sequence).

The chain combines TRBV5-8 with TRBJ2-3, with TRBD2 as a possible D gene (5 bases). This CDR3 comprises 14 residues. The V gene lost 0 bases and the J gene lost 7 bases, with 12 bases spanning the gap. Germline assignment: CDR1 SGHTS and CDR2 YDEGEE. CDR3 region: CASSLGTGIHTQYF. DNA of the CDR3: TGTGCCAGCAGCTTGGGTACGGGGATACATACGCAGTATTTT.

About this clone itself: The same CDR3 can be traced to other DNA sequences in this sample. This sequence joins TRBV29-1 and TRBJ2-7; D may be TRBD2 (5 bases). This CDR3 is 13 amino acids long. V was pared by 4 bases and J by 0 bases, with 10 bases between. The germline CDR1 and CDR2 sequences are SQVTM and ANQGSEA. CDR3 in DNA: TGCAGCGTTGGCGCCCGGGACTCCTACGAGCAGTACTTC. Translation gives CSVGARDSYEQYF.